Below are 31 T cell receptor beta chains sequenced from a single sample in a study of regulatory T cells in long-lasting Graves disease. As to time point: newly diagnosed GD, antithyroid drugs for less than 3 months. After RNA was extracted from PBMCs, the TCR library was made from it. Relying on iRepertoire HTBI primers and Arm-PCR of CDR3 regions, the team built TCR beta libraries. TCRdb re-called the multiplex PCR reads with MiXCR, one entry per CDR3 protein. The sample has a few hundred thousand distinct CDR3 sequences; approximately 15% are singletons. The same sample was also studied in work on T cells in Graves' hyperthyroidism and ophthalmopathy.

This specimen consisted of peripheral blood mononuclear cells (PBMCs), obtained at new diagnosis, from a patient treated with antithyroid drugs. Every receptor here comes from a woman aged 40 to 55 with Graves disease.

As concerns this clonotype: A read error may explain this, as a much larger clone is one base away. The gene calls are TRBV2 and TRBJ2-1; D may be TRBD2 (6 bases). This CDR3 contains 14 residues. Per germline, CDR1 SNHLY and CDR2 FYNNEI. As DNA, the CDR3 is TGTGCCAGCACACTACCGGGAGTCTACAGTGAGCAGTTCTTC. This encodes CASTLPGVYSEQFF. The full variable domain, in which reference TRBV2 and TRBJ2-1 provide the parts outside the CDR3, is EPEVTQTPSHQVTQMGQEVILRCVPISNHLYFYWYRQILGQKVEFLVSFYNNEISEKSEIFDDQFSVERPDGSNFTLKIRSTKLEDSAMYFCASTLPGVYSEQFFGPGTRLTVL.

The V gene is TRBV6-2 or TRBV6-3, the J gene TRBJ1-5; D is perhaps TRBD1 (5 bases). The CDR3 spans 14 residues. The V end lost 5 bases, the J end lost 5 bases, and 13 bases lay between the germline ends. Germline V CDR1 and CDR2: MNHEY, SVGEGT. The CDR3 coding sequence is TGTGCCAGCAGTGTTATGGGAGGGGATCAGCCCCAGCATTTT. The encoded protein is CASSVMGGDQPQHF.

This clonotype was recorded once. The chain joins TRBV2 to TRBJ1-5; 7 bases line up with TRBD1. The length of the CDR3 is 15 residues. Germline CDR1 SNHLY, CDR2 FYNNEI. Trimming took 4 bases from V and 1 from J; bases not matched to a gene: 4. CDR3 nucleotide sequence: TGTGCCAGCAGTGGCCAACAGGGGAGCAATCAGCCCCAGCATTTT. Translation: CASSGQQGSNQPQHF. The variable domain in full, completed from reference TRBV2 and TRBJ1-5, reads EPEVTQTPSHQVTQMGQEVILRCVPISNHLYFYWYRQILGQKVEFLVSFYNNEISEKSEIFDDQFSVERPDGSNFTLKIRSTKLEDSAMYFCASSGQQGSNQPQHFGDGTRLSIL.

A few counts support this clonotype. This sequence joins TRBV11-3 and TRBJ2-5; 9 nucleotides align to TRBD2. V shed 5 bases and J 2 bases; nucleotides not matched to a gene: 3. This CDR3 has 14 residues. Germline V lookup: CDR1 SGHNT, CDR2 YENEEA. For the CDR3, the DNA is TGTGCCAGCAGCCGACTAGCGGAACAAGAGACCCAGTACTTC. It yields the protein CASSRLAEQETQYF.

There are many counts of this clonotype. The chain recombines TRBV11-2 with TRBJ1-1; no clear D. The CDR3 contains 13 residues. V lost 5 bases and J 1 base, leaving 8 bases between the germline ends. Germline V lookup: CDR1 SGHAT, CDR2 FQNNGV. This CDR3 reads CASSADPNTEAFF. The CDR3 nucleotides are TGTGCCAGCAGCGCGGACCCGAACACTGAAGCTTTCTTT.

This clonotype was counted at least ten times. The gene calls are TRBV3-1 and TRBJ1-1; D gene ambiguous. The CDR3 extends over 13 amino acids. Germline V gene sequence: CDR1 LGHDT, CDR2 YNNKEL (reference sequence). Deletions cut 1 base from V and 1 base from J, with 4 bases between. CDR3 in DNA: TGTGCCAGCAGCCAAGTAGCGAACACTGAAGCTTTCTTT. Protein: CASSQVANTEAFF.

This clonotype came up many times. The genes are TRBV28 and TRBJ1-2; 10 bases match TRBD1. Trimming at V came to 4 bases and at J to 5 bases, leaving 13 bases not matched to a gene. The CDR3 is made up of 17 amino acids. Germline CDR1 reads MDHEN; CDR2 reads SYDVKM. The DNA for the CDR3 is TGTGCCAGCAGTTACCTTATGGGGACAGGGGCTCCTTATGGCTACACCTTC. Its protein product is CASSYLMGTGAPYGYTF.

This clonotype occurred many times. The V and J genes are TRBV27 and TRBJ2-5, with TRBD1 identical over 9 bases. Unmatched junction bases numbered 7, after V lost 4 bases and J lost 4 bases. There are 15 residues in the CDR3. Germline V gives CDR1 MNHEY, CDR2 SMNVEV (reference sequence). The CDR3 region is CASSSGQGWRETQYF. The CDR3 DNA follows: TGTGCCAGCAGTTCAGGACAGGGGTGGCGAGAGACCCAGTACTTC.

This clonotype was recorded many times. The chain is built from TRBV11-2 and TRBJ2-3; no clear D gene. Trimming stripped 1 base from V and 4 bases from J, with 9 bases between. The germline CDR1 and CDR2 sequences are SGHAT and FQNNGV. The CDR3 runs to 14 residues. The CDR3: CASSLGAFADTQYF. The CDR3 nucleotides read TGTGCCAGCAGCTTAGGAGCATTCGCAGATACGCAGTATTTT.

This clonotype was seen a few times. V usage is TRBV7-2 and J usage is TRBJ2-2; 10 bases map to TRBD2. Germline V lookup: CDR1 SGHTA, CDR2 FQGNSA. The CDR3 has 14 amino acids. V gave up 7 bases and J gave up 4 bases; unmatched junction bases: 3. CDR3 DNA sequence: TGTGCCAGCACCGGACTAGCGGCCACCGGGGAGCTGTTTTTT. This codes for CASTGLAATGELFF.

The J gene is TRBJ2-3, the V gene TRBV6-2 or TRBV6-3, with 10 bases matching TRBD2. CDR1 is MNHEY and CDR2 is SVGEGT in the germline V gene. The CDR3 spans 19 residues. V lost 2 bases, J lost 0 bases, and 11 bases stayed unmatched. As DNA, the CDR3 is TGTGCCAGCAGTTACGGGCTAGCGGGGGAACACTTAAGCACAGATACGCAGTATTTT. It specifies CASSYGLAGEHLSTDTQYF.

The sample holds many counts of this clonotype. V and J are TRBV12-3 or TRBV12-4 and TRBJ1-2; no definite D call. The V end was cut by 2 bases, the J end by 4 bases, with 14 bases between. The CDR3 has 15 residues. CDR3 amino acids: CASSLRAASGYGYTF. The DNA of the CDR3 is TGTGCCAGCAGTTTAAGGGCAGCCTCAGGCTATGGCTACACCTTC.

This clonotype was found many times. The chain combines TRBV19 with TRBJ1-5, with D unclear. Trimming stripped 9 bases from V and 2 bases from J, with 14 bases between. Germline lookup yields CDR1 LNHDA and CDR2 SQIVND (reference sequence). This CDR3 region has 14 residues. The chain's CDR3 is CASQRVLGNQPQHF. CDR3 bases: TGTGCCAGCCAAAGGGTTCTGGGCAATCAGCCCCAGCATTTT.

This clonotype has at least ten counts. The V call is TRBV27, the J call TRBJ1-6; unclear D gene. Germline CDR1 reads MNHEY; CDR2 reads SMNVEV (reference sequence). V was clipped by 3 bases and J by 7 bases, with 16 bases between them. The CDR3 has 16 residues. The CDR3 DNA follows: TGTGCCAGCAGTTTTTTAGGGAGGAATGGAAATTCACCCCTCCACTTT. Amino acid sequence: CASSFLGRNGNSPLHF.

Turning to this clonotype: This sequence may be a read error, since a much larger clone differs from it by one base. The chain recombines TRBV27 with TRBJ2-4, with 8 bases fitting TRBD1. Gene TRBJ2-5 matches the end of the DNA better, so the J call may be wrong. The CDR3 spans 14 residues. The germline V gene has CDR1 MNHEY and CDR2 SMNVEV (reference sequence). The CDR3: CAGSYRDRLKTQYF. CDR3 sequence (DNA): TGTGCCGGCAGTTACAGGGACAGGTTGAAGACCCAGTACTTC.

The table lists this clonotype with many counts. V is TRBV11-3 and J is TRBJ2-2, with 8 bases aligning to TRBD1. This CDR3 is 10 amino acids long. Germline CDR1 is SGHNT and CDR2 is YENEEA. V was clipped by 5 bases and J by 15 bases; unmatched bases: 2. The CDR3 region has the DNA TGTGCCAGCAGCACGGACAGGGTGTTTTTT. This sequence encodes CASSTDRVFF.

Remarks on this clonotype: A much larger clone lies one base from this, so it may be a read error. The chain uses TRBV2 and TRBJ2-1, with 9 bases fitting TRBD2. The CDR3 length is 15 residues. The V gene's germline CDR1 is SNHLY and CDR2 FYNNEI. The DNA for the CDR3 is TGTGCCAGCCGACTAGCGGTCAGCTCCTACAATGAGCAGCTCTTC. As protein: CASRLAVSSYNEQLF.

This clonotype was detected many times. This rearrangement joins TRBV28 to TRBJ1-1; 7 nucleotides line up with TRBD1. The germline CDR1 and CDR2 sequences are MDHEN and SYDVKM. The J segment lost 4 bases and the V segment lost 4 bases, leaving 3 bases of the junction unmatched. This CDR3 region has 13 residues. Here the CDR3 DNA reads TGTGCCAGCAGTTCTTACAGGGGCACTGAAGCTTTCTTT. Translated: CASSSYRGTEAFF.

About this clonotype: This clone may be a read error of a much larger clone one base away. The chain recombines TRBV2 with TRBJ2-3; TRBD2 matches 7 bases. Trimming took 11 bases from V and 4 from J; bases not matched to a gene: 9. Looked up from germline, CDR1 is SNHLY and CDR2 is FYNNEI. This CDR3 is 13 amino acids long. Here the CDR3 DNA reads TGTGCCGGCGGGGGTAGCGTAGCAGATACGCAGTATTTT. Its translation: CAGGGSVADTQYF.

There are many counts of this clonotype. The V gene is TRBV12-3 or TRBV12-4, the J gene TRBJ2-2; D may be TRBD1 or TRBD2 (5 bases each). The ends were cut back, 10 bases at V and 2 bases at J, with 23 bases in the middle. This CDR3 has 17 amino acids. The CDR3 DNA reads TGTGCCACCACGCCGGGACGGAGTTGGCGAAACACCGGGGAGCTGTTTTTT. Its protein product is CATTPGRSWRNTGELFF.

The chain couples TRBV3-1 to TRBJ2-1; no firm D call. CDR1 and CDR2 from the germline V gene are LGHDT and YNNKEL (reference sequence). The germline V and J ends were trimmed by 3 bases and 9 bases, with 9 bases remaining between them. The CDR3 extends over 12 amino acids. The CDR3 region has the DNA TGTGCCAGCAGCCAGGGAATCACTGAGCAGTTCTTC. Its translation: CASSQGITEQFF.

This clonotype was counted only a few times. The chain has TRBV7-2 and TRBJ2-3; D uncertain. This CDR3 has 12 residues. CDR1 is SGHTA and CDR2 is FQGNSA in the germline V gene. V was clipped by 0 bases and J by 9 bases, with 7 bases between them. Here the CDR3 DNA reads TGTGCCAGCAGCTTAGCGGGATCGACGCAGTATTTT. Translated, it gives CASSLAGSTQYF.

This clonotype was seen many times. This chain joins TRBV12-3 or TRBV12-4 and TRBJ1-6, with D unresolved. V lost 2 bases, J lost 7 bases, and 9 bases lay in between. The CDR3 extends over 14 amino acids. This CDR3 reads CASSLTEENSPLHF. In nucleotides, the CDR3 is TGTGCCAGCAGTTTAACAGAAGAGAATTCACCCCTCCACTTT.

The rearrangement links TRBV10-1 to TRBJ2-1, with D unclear. The CDR3 spans 19 residues. V lost 2 bases, J lost 3 bases, and 23 bases lay in between. CDR1 WNHNN and CDR2 SYGVQD come from the germline V gene (reference sequence). The chain's CDR3 is CASSEGLVDSSWGYNEQFF. In nucleotides, the CDR3 is TGCGCCAGCAGTGAGGGTCTAGTAGACTCCTCCTGGGGCTACAATGAGCAGTTCTTC.

This clonotype was counted many times. This chain's CDR3 is CASSPGLAGVLYEQYF. CDR3 nucleotides: TGTGCCAGCAGCCCAGGACTAGCGGGAGTTTTGTACGAGCAGTACTTC. J is TRBJ2-7 and V is TRBV3-1, with 13 bases fitting TRBD2. The CDR3 totals 16 residues. The junction had 7 bases not matched to a gene; V was cut back by 4 bases and J by 4 bases. Germline loops: CDR1 LGHDT, CDR2 YNNKEL (reference sequence).

A remark on this clonotype: One end of the junction fails to match germline, which may point to a read error. V gene TRBV28 combines with J gene TRBJ1-1, with a tentative D call TRBD1 (6 bases). Looked up from germline, CDR1 is MDHEN and CDR2 is SYDVKM. This CDR3 has 16 amino acids. CDR3 DNA: TGTGCCAGCGTTGAAGGGTCAGGGGTTGAGAACACTAAAGCTTTCTTT. This sequence encodes CASVEGSGVENTKAFF.

For this clonotype: A read error is possible here, since a much larger clone lies one base away. This chain connects TRBV12-3 or TRBV12-4 to TRBJ1-5; 7 positions agree with TRBD1. The junction had 8 bases not matched to a gene; V was cut back by 7 bases and J by 5 bases. The CDR3 is 14 residues long. As DNA, the CDR3 is TGTGCCAGCAATGAAAGACAGGGTTATCAGCCCCAGCATTTT. Translating it yields CASNERQGYQPQHF.

The DNA for the CDR3 is TGTGCCAGCAGTCGGACAGGGTCAAATTCACCCCTCCACTTT. It is translated as CASSRTGSNSPLHF. This chain links TRBV6-2 or TRBV6-3 with TRBJ1-6; 8 nucleotides align to TRBD1. The CDR3 runs 14 residues. V gave up 5 bases and J gave up 7 bases; unmatched junction bases: 4. Germline-derived CDR1 and CDR2 are MNHEY and SVGEGT.

The V and J genes are TRBV6-2 or TRBV6-3 and TRBJ2-1; the D gene could be TRBD1 or TRBD2 (5 bases each). This CDR3 has 14 residues. The germline V and J ends were trimmed by 0 bases and 7 bases, with 10 bases remaining between them. CDR1 MNHEY and CDR2 SVGEGT come from the germline V gene. As DNA, the CDR3 is TGTGCCAGCAGTTACTCGGGACCGCGGAATGAGCAGTTCTTC. Translating gives CASSYSGPRNEQFF.

Only a few counts were recorded for this clonotype. This chain joins TRBV28 and TRBJ2-1; D could derive from TRBD1 or TRBD2 (5 bases each). This CDR3 has 19 amino acids. The V gene's germline CDR1 is MDHEN and CDR2 SYDVKM. Trimming removed 4 bases from V and 0 bases from J, with 22 bases in between. The CDR3 region is CASSYPLSGTDSSYNEQFF. The DNA for the CDR3 is TGTGCCAGCAGTTACCCCCTCTCCGGGACCGATAGCTCCTACAATGAGCAGTTCTTC.

At least ten counts were recorded for this clonotype. This chain connects TRBV29-1 to TRBJ2-5; 9 bases line up with TRBD1. Trimming at V came to 0 bases and at J to 3 bases, leaving 5 bases not matched to a gene. Looked up from germline, CDR1 is SQVTM and CDR2 is ANQGSEA. The CDR3 sequence is 15 residues long. CDR3 nucleotides: TGCAGCGTTGAAGACGACGGGACAGGGAAAGAGACCCAGTACTTC. Protein sequence: CSVEDDGTGKETQYF.